The entry below describes one T cell receptor beta chain. Antigen unknown. Losses at the gene ends were 3 bases for V and 1 base for J; bases not matched to a gene: 1. CDR3 length: 15 amino acids. Germline CDR1 is SGDLS and CDR2 is YYNGEE. These data belong to a study of shared clonotypes between healthy human individuals. Study-wide results and caveats: It was the few donors that limited the genetic and exposure-history diversity represented. The study found lower generation probabilities in non-shared clonotypes than in those shared by all four donors.

TCRdb's copy holds only in-frame clones and misses some; the assay was immunoSEQ multiplex PCR. The table records about 980,000 clones, 70% to 85% of them present only once. CD4+ cell separation produced CD45RA+ naive and CD45RA-negative memory subsets. The chain employs TRBV9 and TRBJ2-3, with 11 bases matching TRBD2. Sequencing input: memory CD4+ T cells sorted from blood. Subset given: CD45RA-negative fraction. This TCR was sampled from a man aged 18 to 30 in good health. CDR3 sequence (DNA): TGTGCCAGCAGCGCACTAGCGGGGGGCACAGATACGCAGTATTTT. Encoded protein: CASSALAGGTDTQYF.